One and the same sample provided the 16 T cell receptor beta chains below, sequenced in a study of blood T cell repertoires in COVID-19. This table comes from immunoSEQ multiplex PCR, and its TCRdb copy is limited to in-frame clones, with some not included. The table shows around 170,000 clones, with about 74% occurring only once. The sample consisted of peripheral blood. The receptors stem from an elderly woman with acute or convalescent COVID-19.

The CDR3 DNA reads TGTGCCATCAGTGGAAATGTTGGACTAGCCCAAGAGACCCAGTACTTC. This codes for CAISGNVGLAQETQYF. The chain couples TRBV10-3 to TRBJ2-5, with 8 bases fitting TRBD2. This CDR3 region has 16 residues. V lost 4 bases, J lost 1 base, and 8 bases stayed unmatched. Germline V gene lookup returns CDR1 ENHRY and CDR2 SYGVKD.

This clone was detected once. The rearrangement uses TRBV7-9 and TRBJ2-1; TRBD2 aligns across 7 bases. The CDR3 totals 15 residues. Trimming took 5 bases from V and 6 from J; bases not matched to a gene: 10. The V gene's germline CDR1 is SEHNR and CDR2 FQNEAQ (reference sequence). For the CDR3, the DNA is TGTGCCAGCAGCCCGCGGACTAGTGGTCTCAATGAGCAGTTCTTC. Translating gives CASSPRTSGLNEQFF.

This clone was seen a single time. The rearrangement joins TRBV7-9 to TRBJ2-7; 12 bases map to TRBD2. The CDR3 runs 16 residues. Trimming removed 5 bases from V and 3 bases from J; junction bases left unmatched: 8. In germline, CDR1 is SEHNR, CDR2 FQNEAQ (reference sequence). The CDR3 DNA follows: TGTGCCAGCAGCCGCTGGTCTAGCGGGAGGGTCTACGAGCAGTACTTC. It translates to CASSRWSSGRVYEQYF.

Here the CDR3 reads CASSQARTGIYEQYF. The CDR3 DNA reads as TGCGCCAGCAGCCAAGCCAGGACAGGGATCTACGAGCAGTACTTC. V gene TRBV4-1 combines with J gene TRBJ2-7, with 8 bases lining up with TRBD1. The V gene end was trimmed by 1 base and the J gene end by 3 bases; junction bases not matched to a gene: 5. Germline V CDR1 and CDR2: MGHRA, YSYEKL. The CDR3 runs to 15 residues.

The CDR3 sequence: CASSLGQGSGEQFF. The CDR3 DNA reads as TGCGCCAGCAGCTTAGGACAGGGGTCCGGTGAGCAGTTCTTC. This rearrangement joins TRBV5-1 to TRBJ2-1; TRBD1 matches at 9 bases. The CDR3 contains 14 residues. J was trimmed by 9 bases and V by 2 bases; bases with no gene match: 6. The germline V gene encodes CDR1 SGHRS and CDR2 YFSETQ.

In this sample, this clone turned up a few times. V and J are TRBV27 and TRBJ2-7; 7 nucleotides line up with TRBD2. Germline-derived CDR1 and CDR2 are MNHEY and SMNVEV (reference sequence). The CDR3 spans 15 residues. V lost 8 bases, J lost 0 bases, and 10 bases stayed unmatched. CDR3 sequence: CASALQGLDSYEQYF. The DNA for the CDR3 is TGTGCCAGCGCCCTCCAAGGACTAGACTCCTACGAGCAGTACTTC.

This sequence joins TRBV4-1 and TRBJ1-2; 7 nucleotides align to TRBD1. Looked up from germline, CDR1 is MGHRA and CDR2 is YSYEKL. V lost 3 bases and J lost 0; bases outside the gene matches: 7. This CDR3 spans 16 amino acids. CDR3 in amino acids: CASSHHPRGSNYGYTF. CDR3 DNA sequence: TGCGCCAGCAGCCACCACCCCAGGGGGTCTAACTATGGCTACACCTTC.

J is TRBJ2-3 and V is TRBV7-8, with D possibly being TRBD1 (6 bases). Trimming removed 2 bases at V and 0 bases at J, with 12 bases between. This CDR3 is built from 16 residues. Germline V lookup: CDR1 SGHVS, CDR2 FQNEAQ. The CDR3 loop reads CASSLTDRTSTDTQYF. The CDR3 DNA reads TGTGCCAGCAGCTTAACAGACAGGACTAGCACAGATACGCAGTATTTT.

CDR3 nucleotide sequence: TGTGCCTGGAGTGGTAACAGCAGGGGGCTTAACTATGGCTACACCTTC. It specifies CAWSGNSRGLNYGYTF. V and J are TRBV30 and TRBJ1-2; 8 bases match TRBD1. The J segment lost 1 base and the V segment lost 1 base, leaving 8 bases of the junction unmatched. This CDR3 is 16 amino acids long. Germline V gene sequence: CDR1 GTSNPN, CDR2 SVGIG (reference sequence).

The gene calls are TRBV2 and TRBJ2-3, with a weak D call TRBD1 (6 bases). The V gene lost 6 bases and the J gene lost 3 bases, with 13 bases spanning the gap. The CDR3 covers 14 residues. Germline CDR1 SNHLY, CDR2 FYNNEI. The CDR3 region is CASREGEGTDTQYF. CDR3 in DNA: TGTGCCAGCAGAGAGGGGGAAGGGACAGATACGCAGTATTTT.

This clone appeared a few times. The V call is TRBV30, the J call TRBJ2-2, with D possibly matching TRBD2 (5 bases). Trimming removed 0 bases from V and 4 bases from J, with 12 bases in between. CDR1 and CDR2 (germline): GTSNPN, SVGIG (reference sequence). This CDR3 has 15 amino acids. The CDR3 loop is CAWSVQRAGTGELFF. The CDR3 nucleotides read TGTGCCTGGAGTGTACAGAGGGCGGGCACCGGGGAGCTGTTTTTT.

The chain couples TRBV30 to TRBJ1-4; 10 bases map to TRBD1. This CDR3 is built from 14 residues. CDR1 is GTSNPN, CDR2 SVGIG, per germline (reference sequence). Unmatched junction bases numbered 3, after V lost 0 bases and J lost 8 bases. The CDR3 DNA is TGTGCCTGGAGTGTTGACAGGGGGCTGGAAAAACTGTTTTTT. It yields the protein CAWSVDRGLEKLFF.

This clone was counted a few times. The CDR3 DNA follows: TGTGCCAGCAGCTTAGCCGCCTCCCGGGGGGTCGGGGCCCACATTCAGTACTTC. Translation: CASSLAASRGVGAHIQYF. The gene calls are TRBV7-8 and TRBJ2-4, with 7 bases that match TRBD2. J gave up 8 bases and V 0 bases, and 16 bases lay outside the gene matches. Per germline, CDR1 SGHVS and CDR2 FQNEAQ. The CDR3 is made up of 18 amino acids.

The genes are TRBV5-1 and TRBJ2-1; unclear D gene. With 10 bases removed from V and 3 bases from J, the gap between germline ends came to 11 bases. This CDR3 is built from 12 residues. Germline values: CDR1 SGHRS, CDR2 YFSETQ. CDR3 region: CALLRFYNEQFF. The CDR3 bases are TGCGCCCTTCTAAGATTCTACAATGAGCAGTTCTTC.

This clone was counted once. This sequence joins TRBV19 and TRBJ2-4; 9 bases agree with TRBD1. Trimming at V came to 4 bases and at J to 0 bases, leaving 10 bases not matched to a gene. The length of the CDR3 is 18 residues. Germline lookup yields CDR1 LNHDA and CDR2 SQIVND (reference sequence). CDR3 nucleotide sequence: TGTGCCAGTAGTACCGGGACAGGGAGGTGGGTAGCCAAAAACATTCAGTACTTC. This gives the protein CASSTGTGRWVAKNIQYF.

The rearrangement uses TRBV11-3 and TRBJ1-4, with a tentative D call TRBD1 (5 bases). The CDR3 totals 15 residues. The V end lost 0 bases, the J end lost 7 bases, and 12 bases lay between the germline ends. Germline values: CDR1 SGHNT, CDR2 YENEEA. DNA for the CDR3: TGTGCCAGCAGCTTAGAAAGAAGGGGAAGTGAAAAACTGTTTTTT. Residues: CASSLERRGSEKLFF.